These 8 T cell receptor beta chains share one sample of origin, sequenced in a study of a mutant IDH1 vaccine in newly diagnosed glioma. TCRdb's table, derived via immunoSEQ multiplex PCR, lists solely in-frame clones and lacks some. The profile shows tens of thousands of clones, 80% of them singletons. Their antigens remain unidentified. Stated time point: week 23, last vaccination. Alongside topical imiquimod, each dose of vaccine comprised 300 ug of mutant IDH1 20-mer peptide. The material was PBMCs, obtained from a glioma patient whose treatment included an IDH1 peptide vaccine. The receptors were sampled from a man in his forties with glioma.

V gene TRBV6-6 combines with J gene TRBJ2-7; TRBD2 aligns across 8 bases. V dropped 6 bases and J dropped 6; count of bases not matched to a gene: 7. The length of the CDR3 is 13 residues. CDR1 is MNHNY and CDR2 is SVGAGI in the germline V gene (reference sequence). The CDR3 loop is CASSPGGEGEQYF. In nucleotides, the CDR3 is TGTGCCAGCAGCCCCGGGGGGGAGGGCGAGCAGTACTTC.

In the case of this clone: The junction does not match germline at one end; this may be a read error. The CDR3 nucleotides are TGTGCCAGCAGCTTACGGGAGGCCTTC. Its protein is CASSLREAF. The chain uses TRBV7-9 and TRBJ1-2; D is unresolved. This CDR3 is built from 9 residues. Germline V CDR1 and CDR2: SEHNR, FQNEAQ (reference sequence).

Here the CDR3 reads CASGLTNEKLFF. In DNA form, the CDR3 reads TGTGCCAGTGGACTGACTAATGAAAAACTGTTTTTT. The chain has TRBV19 and TRBJ1-4; no firm D call. The CDR3 loop spans 12 amino acids. Trimming shortened V by 8 bases and J by 2 bases, and 6 bases separated the two germline ends. CDR1 and CDR2 from the germline V gene are LNHDA and SQIVND (reference sequence).

The V and J genes are TRBV19 and TRBJ1-5; D perhaps matches TRBD1 (6 bases). The CDR3 consists of 12 residues. V was pared by 5 bases and J by 15 bases, with 17 bases between. In germline, CDR1 is LNHDA, CDR2 SQIVND (reference sequence). CDR3 coding DNA: TGTGCCAGTAGTCCCGCCGGGGGCTTTCGGCATTTT. Encoded protein: CASSPAGGFRHF.

In the case of this clone: The sample holds other DNA sequences that translate to the same CDR3. This chain uses TRBV6-6 with TRBJ1-1; D unclear. The V end was cut by 3 bases, the J end by 3 bases, with 5 bases between. Germline lookup yields CDR1 MNHNY and CDR2 SVGAGI (reference sequence). CDR3 length equals 12 residues. The CDR3 region is CASSYSDTEAFF. CDR3 nucleotides: TGTGCCAGCAGTTATTCCGACACTGAAGCTTTCTTT.

In its sample, this clone was seen once. The chain recombines TRBV6-5 with TRBJ1-5, with 10 nucleotides matching TRBD1. V shed 4 bases and J 7 bases; nucleotides not matched to a gene: 10. CDR3 length: 16 residues. CDR1 is MNHEY, CDR2 SVGAGI, per germline. CDR3: CASSLGDRGPRQPQHF. In nucleotides, the CDR3 is TGTGCCAGCAGTTTAGGCGACAGGGGGCCGAGGCAGCCCCAGCATTTT.

This chain joins TRBV2 and TRBJ1-6; D gene unclear. The V end lost 7 bases, the J end lost 9 bases, and 13 bases lay between the germline ends. Germline V gene lookup returns CDR1 SNHLY and CDR2 FYNNEI. CDR3 length: 13 amino acids. The CDR3 nucleotides read TGTGCCAGCAACGCCATGCTGGCTTCACCCCTCCACTTT. Protein sequence: CASNAMLASPLHF.

A few counts support this clone. V gene TRBV5-1 combines with J gene TRBJ1-1; D might be TRBD1 (5 bases). Germline V gene data show CDR1 as SGHRS and CDR2 as YFSETQ. The CDR3 sequence is 13 residues long. V was cut by 2 bases and J by 6 bases, with 11 bases left in between. The CDR3 DNA reads TGCGCCAGCAGCTTACCCGGGACGGCTGAAGCTTTCTTT. Protein sequence: CASSLPGTAEAFF.